This TCR beta chain was identified during a study of T cell changes during pregnancy in multiple sclerosis. The CDR3 loop spans 16 amino acids. Germline V lookup: CDR1 MDHEN, CDR2 SYDVKM. V lost 6 bases, J lost 7 bases, and 13 bases stayed unmatched. Libraries were prepared by immunoSEQ multiplex PCR; TCRdb keeps only in-frame clonotypes and omits some of them. The sample lists approximately 89,000 clones, 90% to 95% seen once, with 0.65% to 0.95% in the top ten. The chain couples TRBV28 to TRBJ2-5; 11 positions agree with TRBD2. The sample was peripheral blood, taken in the third trimester of pregnancy. This clonotype was sampled from a female donor with multiple sclerosis, enrolled in a pregnancy study. CDR3 bases: TGTGCCAGCAGCGAAGTGACTAGCGGGGAACGGGGGACCCAGTACTTC. Its protein is CASSEVTSGERGTQYF.